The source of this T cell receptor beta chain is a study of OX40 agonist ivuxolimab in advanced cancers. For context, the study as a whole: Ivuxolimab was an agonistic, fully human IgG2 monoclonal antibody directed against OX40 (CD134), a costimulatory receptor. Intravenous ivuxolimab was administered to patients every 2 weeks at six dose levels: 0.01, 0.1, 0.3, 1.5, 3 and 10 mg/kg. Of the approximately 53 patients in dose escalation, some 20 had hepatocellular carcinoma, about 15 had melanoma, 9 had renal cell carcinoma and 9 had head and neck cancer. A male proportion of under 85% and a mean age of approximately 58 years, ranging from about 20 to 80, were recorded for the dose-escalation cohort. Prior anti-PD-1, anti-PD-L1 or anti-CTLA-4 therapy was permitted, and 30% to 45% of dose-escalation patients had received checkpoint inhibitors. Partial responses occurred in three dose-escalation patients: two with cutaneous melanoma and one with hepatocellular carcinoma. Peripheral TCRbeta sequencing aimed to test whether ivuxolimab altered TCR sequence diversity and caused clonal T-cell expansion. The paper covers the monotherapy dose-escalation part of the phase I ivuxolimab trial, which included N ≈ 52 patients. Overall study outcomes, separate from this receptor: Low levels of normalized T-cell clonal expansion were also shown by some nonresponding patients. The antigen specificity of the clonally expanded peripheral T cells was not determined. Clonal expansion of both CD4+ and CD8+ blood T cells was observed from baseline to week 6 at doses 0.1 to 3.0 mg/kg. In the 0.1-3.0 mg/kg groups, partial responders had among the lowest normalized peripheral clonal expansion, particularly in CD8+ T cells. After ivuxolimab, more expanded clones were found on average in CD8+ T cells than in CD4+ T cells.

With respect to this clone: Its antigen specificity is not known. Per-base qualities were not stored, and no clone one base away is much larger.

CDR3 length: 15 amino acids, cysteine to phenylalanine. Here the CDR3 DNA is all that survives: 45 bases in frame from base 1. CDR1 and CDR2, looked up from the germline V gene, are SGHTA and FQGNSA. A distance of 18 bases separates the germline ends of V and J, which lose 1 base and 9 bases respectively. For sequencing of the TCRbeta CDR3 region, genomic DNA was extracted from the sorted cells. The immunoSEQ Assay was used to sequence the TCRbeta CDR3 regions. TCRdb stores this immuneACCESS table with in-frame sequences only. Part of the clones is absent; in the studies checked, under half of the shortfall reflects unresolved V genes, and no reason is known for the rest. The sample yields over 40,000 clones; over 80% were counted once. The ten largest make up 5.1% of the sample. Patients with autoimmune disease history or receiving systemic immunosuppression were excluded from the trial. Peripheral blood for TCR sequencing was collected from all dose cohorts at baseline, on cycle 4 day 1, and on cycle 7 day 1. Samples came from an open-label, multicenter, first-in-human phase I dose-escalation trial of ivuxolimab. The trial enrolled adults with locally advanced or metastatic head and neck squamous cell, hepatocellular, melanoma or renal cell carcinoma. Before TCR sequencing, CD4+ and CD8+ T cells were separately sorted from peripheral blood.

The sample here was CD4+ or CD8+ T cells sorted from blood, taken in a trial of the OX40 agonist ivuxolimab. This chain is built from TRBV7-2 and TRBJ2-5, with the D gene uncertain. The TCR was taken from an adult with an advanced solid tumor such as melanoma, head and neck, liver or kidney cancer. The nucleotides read TGTGCCAGCAGCTTAGAGTCCCAGTTTGGTCAGGCCCAGTACTTC. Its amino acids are CASSLESQFGQAQYF.